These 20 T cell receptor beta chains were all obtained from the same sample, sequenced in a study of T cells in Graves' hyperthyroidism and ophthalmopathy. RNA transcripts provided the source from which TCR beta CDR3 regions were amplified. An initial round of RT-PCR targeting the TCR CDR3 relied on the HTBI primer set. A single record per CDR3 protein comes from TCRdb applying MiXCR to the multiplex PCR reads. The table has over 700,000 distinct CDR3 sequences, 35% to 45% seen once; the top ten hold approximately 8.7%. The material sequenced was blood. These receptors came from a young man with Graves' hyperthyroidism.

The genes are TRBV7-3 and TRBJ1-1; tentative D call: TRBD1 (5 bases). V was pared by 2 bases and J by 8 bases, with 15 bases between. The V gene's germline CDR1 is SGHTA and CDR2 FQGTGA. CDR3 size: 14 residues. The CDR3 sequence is CASSLGGDWGEAFF. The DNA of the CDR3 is TGTGCCAGCAGCTTAGGAGGGGATTGGGGGGAAGCTTTCTTT.

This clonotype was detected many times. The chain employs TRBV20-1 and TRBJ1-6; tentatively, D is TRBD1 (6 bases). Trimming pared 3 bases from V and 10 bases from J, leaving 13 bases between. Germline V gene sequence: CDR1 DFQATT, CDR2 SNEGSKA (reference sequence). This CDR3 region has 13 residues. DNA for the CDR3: TGCAGTGCTAGTTTAGGGGGGTTCTCACCCCTCCACTTT. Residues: CSASLGGFSPLHF.

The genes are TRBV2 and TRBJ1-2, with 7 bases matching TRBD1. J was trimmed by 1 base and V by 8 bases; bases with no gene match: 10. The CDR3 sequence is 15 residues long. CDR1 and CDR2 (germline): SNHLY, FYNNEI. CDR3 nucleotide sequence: TGTGCCAGCCCCCGGGACAGCTCAATTAACTATGGCTACACCTTC. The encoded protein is CASPRDSSINYGYTF.

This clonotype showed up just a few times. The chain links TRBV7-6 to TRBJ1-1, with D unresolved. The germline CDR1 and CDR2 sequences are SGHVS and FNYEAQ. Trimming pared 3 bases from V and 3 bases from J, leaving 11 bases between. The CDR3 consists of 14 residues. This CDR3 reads CASSFWSGDTEAFF. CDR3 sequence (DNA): TGTGCCAGCAGCTTTTGGAGTGGTGACACTGAAGCTTTCTTT.

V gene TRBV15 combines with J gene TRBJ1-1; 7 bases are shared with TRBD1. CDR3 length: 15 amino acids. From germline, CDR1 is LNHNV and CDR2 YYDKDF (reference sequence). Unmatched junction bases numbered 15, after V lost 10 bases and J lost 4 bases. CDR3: CASSWDRILGTEAFF. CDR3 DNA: TGTGCCAGCAGTTGGGACAGAATCCTGGGCACTGAAGCTTTCTTT.

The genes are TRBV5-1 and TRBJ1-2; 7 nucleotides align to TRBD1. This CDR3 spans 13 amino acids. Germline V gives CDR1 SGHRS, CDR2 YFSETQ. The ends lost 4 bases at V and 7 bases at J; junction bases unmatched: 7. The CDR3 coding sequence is TGCGCCAGCAGCGCTTCAGGGGGTCTTGGCTACACCTTC. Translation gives CASSASGGLGYTF.

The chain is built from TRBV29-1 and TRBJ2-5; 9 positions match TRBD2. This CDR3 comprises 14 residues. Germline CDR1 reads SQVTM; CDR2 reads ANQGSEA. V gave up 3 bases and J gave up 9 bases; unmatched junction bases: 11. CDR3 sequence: CSVEGGGGSGAQYF. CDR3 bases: TGCAGCGTTGAGGGCGGGGGGGGCTCCGGGGCCCAGTACTTC.

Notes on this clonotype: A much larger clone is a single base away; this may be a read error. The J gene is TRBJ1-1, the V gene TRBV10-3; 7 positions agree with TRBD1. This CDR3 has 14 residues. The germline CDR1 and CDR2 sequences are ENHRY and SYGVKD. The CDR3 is CAISVTGVRTGAFF. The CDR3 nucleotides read TGTGCCATCAGTGTAACAGGGGTCCGTACTGGAGCTTTCTTT.

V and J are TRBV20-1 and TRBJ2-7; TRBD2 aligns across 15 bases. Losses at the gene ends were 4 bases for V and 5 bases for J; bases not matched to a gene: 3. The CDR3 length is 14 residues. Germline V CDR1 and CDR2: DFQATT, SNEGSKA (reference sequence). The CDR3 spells CSAMGLAGGDEQYF. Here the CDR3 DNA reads TGCAGTGCTATGGGACTAGCGGGAGGCGACGAGCAGTACTTC.

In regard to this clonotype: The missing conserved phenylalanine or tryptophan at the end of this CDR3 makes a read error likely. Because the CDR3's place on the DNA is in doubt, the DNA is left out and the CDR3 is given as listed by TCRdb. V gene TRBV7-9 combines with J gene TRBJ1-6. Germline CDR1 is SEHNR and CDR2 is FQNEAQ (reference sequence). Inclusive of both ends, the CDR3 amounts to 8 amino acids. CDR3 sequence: CASSSPNY.

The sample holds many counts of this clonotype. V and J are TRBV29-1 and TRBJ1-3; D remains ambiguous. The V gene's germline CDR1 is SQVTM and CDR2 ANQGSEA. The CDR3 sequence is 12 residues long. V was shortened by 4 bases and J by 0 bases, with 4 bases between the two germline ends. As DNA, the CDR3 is TGCAGCGTTGTCTCCTCTGGAAACACCATATATTTT. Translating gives CSVVSSGNTIYF.

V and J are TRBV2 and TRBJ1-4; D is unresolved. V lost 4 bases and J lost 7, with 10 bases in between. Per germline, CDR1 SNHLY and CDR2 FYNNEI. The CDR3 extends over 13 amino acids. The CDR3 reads CASSVRFTEKLFF. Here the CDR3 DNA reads TGTGCCAGCAGTGTCAGATTCACTGAAAAACTGTTTTTT.

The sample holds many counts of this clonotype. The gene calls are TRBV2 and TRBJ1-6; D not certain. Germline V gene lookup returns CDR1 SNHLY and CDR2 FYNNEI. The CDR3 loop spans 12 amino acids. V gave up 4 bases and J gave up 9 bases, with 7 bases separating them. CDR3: CASSAEISPLHF. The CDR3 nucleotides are TGTGCCAGCAGTGCGGAGATTTCACCCCTCCACTTT.

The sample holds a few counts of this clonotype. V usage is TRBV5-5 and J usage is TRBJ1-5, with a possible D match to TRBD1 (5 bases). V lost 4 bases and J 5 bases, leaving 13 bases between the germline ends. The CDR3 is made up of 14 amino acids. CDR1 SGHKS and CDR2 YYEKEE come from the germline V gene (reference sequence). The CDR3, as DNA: TGTGCCAGCAGCCAGAGGGACCGTGATCAGCCCCAGCATTTT. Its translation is CASSQRDRDQPQHF.

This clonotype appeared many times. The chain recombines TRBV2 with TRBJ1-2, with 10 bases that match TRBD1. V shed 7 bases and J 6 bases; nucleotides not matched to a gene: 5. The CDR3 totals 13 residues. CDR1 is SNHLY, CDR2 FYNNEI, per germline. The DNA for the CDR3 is TGTGCCAGCACCGACGGGACAGGGGATGGCTACACCTTC. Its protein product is CASTDGTGDGYTF.

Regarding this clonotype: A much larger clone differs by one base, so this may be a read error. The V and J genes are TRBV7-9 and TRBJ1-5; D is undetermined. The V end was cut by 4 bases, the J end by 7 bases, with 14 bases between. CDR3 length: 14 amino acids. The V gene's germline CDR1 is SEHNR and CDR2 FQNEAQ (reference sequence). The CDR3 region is CASSSVASSQPQHF. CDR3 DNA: TGTGCCAGCAGCTCCGTAGCGAGCAGCCAGCCCCAGCATTTT.

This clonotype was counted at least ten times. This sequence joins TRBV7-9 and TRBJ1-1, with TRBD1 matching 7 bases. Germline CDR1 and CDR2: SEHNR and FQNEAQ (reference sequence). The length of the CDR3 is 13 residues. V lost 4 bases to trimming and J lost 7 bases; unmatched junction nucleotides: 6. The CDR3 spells CASSSGQLFEAFF. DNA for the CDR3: TGTGCCAGCAGCTCGGGACAGCTCTTTGAAGCTTTCTTT.

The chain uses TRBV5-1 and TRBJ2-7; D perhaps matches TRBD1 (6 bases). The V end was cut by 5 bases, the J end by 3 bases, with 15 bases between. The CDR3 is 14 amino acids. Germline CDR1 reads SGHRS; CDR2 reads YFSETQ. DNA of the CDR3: TGCGCCAGCAGACAGGGTTCAGGGAACTACGAGCAGTACTTC. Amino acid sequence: CASRQGSGNYEQYF.

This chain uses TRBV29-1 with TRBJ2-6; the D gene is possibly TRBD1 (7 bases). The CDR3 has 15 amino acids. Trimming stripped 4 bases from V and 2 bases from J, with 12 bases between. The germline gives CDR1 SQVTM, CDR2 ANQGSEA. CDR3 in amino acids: CSVGQGGTGANVLTF. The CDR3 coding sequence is TGCAGCGTTGGACAGGGAGGTACTGGGGCCAACGTCCTGACTTTC.

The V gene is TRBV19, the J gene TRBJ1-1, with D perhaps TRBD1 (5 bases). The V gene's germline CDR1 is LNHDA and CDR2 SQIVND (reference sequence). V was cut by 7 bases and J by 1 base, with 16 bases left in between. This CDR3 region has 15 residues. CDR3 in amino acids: CASTDRGGGNTEAFF. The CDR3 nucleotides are TGTGCCAGTACCGATCGCGGGGGGGGGAACACTGAAGCTTTCTTT.